This note documents a single T cell receptor (beta chain) sequence. This clone appeared a single time. The target of this receptor is not known. Base quality data are lacking; no much larger clone is found one base away. The record originates from a study of technical replicates of blood from a handful of donors (dated by TCRdb to 2017 to 2019). Library construction relied on the immunoSEQ multiplex PCR assay. TCRdb took over this immuneACCESS table, retaining in-frame rearrangements with V and J assigned. Such tables are incomplete; in checked studies, under half of the missing clones stem from an unresolved V gene, and the remainder is unexplained. In all, the sample holds some 74,000 clones, and under 98% of those were seen once. The ten most abundant clones make up 0.25% to 0.3% of the sample. Including the terminal cysteine and phenylalanine, the CDR3 comprises 15 residues. Just CDR3 DNA is preserved here, 45 bases in frame from base 1. The germline V gene provides CDR1 SGDLS and CDR2 YYNGEE. The germline V and J ends show losses of 3 bases and 4 bases respectively, and no gene match explains 9 bases of the junction.

The rearrangement combines TRBV9 with TRBJ2-7; 8 middle bases align to TRBD2. The source material was T cells isolated from PBMCs. The source is a human donor in good health. The DNA sequence is given as TGTGCCAGCAGCGCACCCAATAGCGGGAAGTACGAGCAGTACTTC. Its product reads: CASSAPNSGKYEQYF. When the CDR3 is completed using the reference TRBV9 and TRBJ2-7 genes on either side, the full variable domain is DSGVTQTPKHLITATGQRVTLRCSPRSGDLSVYWYQQSLDQGLQFLIQYYNGEERAKGNILERFSAQQFPDLHSELNLSSLELGDSALYFCASSAPNSGKYEQYFGPGTRLTVT.